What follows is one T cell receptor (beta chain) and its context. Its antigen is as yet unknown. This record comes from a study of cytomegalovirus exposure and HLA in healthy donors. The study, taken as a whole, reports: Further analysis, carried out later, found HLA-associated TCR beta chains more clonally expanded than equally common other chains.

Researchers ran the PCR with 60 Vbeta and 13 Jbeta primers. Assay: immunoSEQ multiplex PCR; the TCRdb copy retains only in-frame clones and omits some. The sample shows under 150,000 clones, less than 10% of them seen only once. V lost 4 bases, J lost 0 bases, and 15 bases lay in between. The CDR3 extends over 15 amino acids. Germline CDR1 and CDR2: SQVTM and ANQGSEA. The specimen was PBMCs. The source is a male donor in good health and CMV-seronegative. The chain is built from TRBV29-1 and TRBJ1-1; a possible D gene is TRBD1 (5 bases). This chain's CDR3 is CSVVRGGALNTEAFF. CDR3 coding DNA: TGCAGCGTTGTTAGGGGCGGCGCCCTGAACACTGAAGCTTTCTTT. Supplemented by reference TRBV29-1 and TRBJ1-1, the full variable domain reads SAVISQKPSRDICQRGTSLTIQCQVDSQVTMMFWYRQQPGQSLTLIATANQGSEATYESGFVIDKFPISRPNLTFSTLTVSNMSPEDSSIYLCSVVRGGALNTEAFFGQGTRLTVV.